These T cell receptor beta chains were read from a single sample in a study of blood T cell repertoires in COVID-19. Libraries were prepared by immunoSEQ multiplex PCR; TCRdb keeps only in-frame clonotypes and omits some of them. This table has approximately 270,000 clones, 75% to 90% appearing once. Sequenced: PBMCs or T cells enriched from blood (not recorded which). These receptors were collected from a woman aged 45-65 years who had recovered from COVID-19. CDR3s include the opening cysteine and the closing phenylalanine or tryptophan. D genes are given only for firm matches. A clone size is listed for some rows: how often the clone was seen (once, few, many), or a class if it is expanded.

NA	TRBJ2-5	NA	TRBV7-2	TGTGCCAGCAGCACCCAATCAGGGGTGTGGGAGACCCAGTACTTC	CASSTQSGVWETQYF
NA	TRBJ2-7	TRBD1	TRBV11-2	TGTGCCAGCAGCCAGGTCCCGGGACAGGGGCGGACCGCGGACTACGAGCAGTACTTC	CASSQVPGQGRTADYEQYF
NA	TRBJ2-5	TRBD1	TRBV29-1	TGCAGCGTCGCCCGGACAGGGGGGAAAGAGACCCAGTACTTC	CSVARTGGKETQYF
NA	TRBJ2-3	NA	TRBV3-1/TRBV3-2	TGTGCCAGCAGCCAAGGAGGGTTGGATACGCAGTATTTT	CASSQGGLDTQYF
NA	TRBJ1-1	NA	TRBV6-5	TGTGCCAGCACCGCCCGGGACACGAACACTGAAGCTTTCTTT	CASTARDTNTEAFF
once	TRBJ2-3	NA	TRBV7-2	TGTGCCAGCAGCTTAGAGCGCGGGACCGGGATTTTGGATACGCAGTATTTT	CASSLERGTGILDTQYF
NA	TRBJ2-3	NA	TRBV29-1	TGCAGCGTTGAAAACAGCTACACAGATACGCAGTATTTT	CSVENSYTDTQYF
NA	TRBJ2-7	TRBD1	TRBV2	TGTGCCAGCAGTGCAGGGACAGGCCAGCCGGAGCAGTACTTC	CASSAGTGQPEQYF
NA	TRBJ2-6	NA	TRBV19	TGTGCCAGTAGTATGCGAGGGTCTGGGGCCAACGTCCTGACTTTC	CASSMRGSGANVLTF
NA	TRBJ1-3	TRBD1	TRBV5-1	TGCGCCAGCAGCTTGGGGGGACAGGGCCTAAGCGGAAACACCATATATTTT	CASSLGGQGLSGNTIYF
NA	TRBJ1-6	NA	TRBV10-2	TGCGCCAGCAGTGAGTCGAGTCAAAATTCACCCCTCCACTTT	CASSESSQNSPLHF
NA	TRBJ2-7	NA	TRBV10-3	TGTGCCATCGGCGGCAGGGATCTCTACGAGCAGTACTTC	CAIGGRDLYEQYF
NA	TRBJ1-2	NA	TRBV5-4	TGTGCCAGCGGCCCCTCTACAGCATCTAACTATGGCTACACCTTC	CASGPSTASNYGYTF
NA	TRBJ2-4	NA	TRBV18	TGTGCCAGCTCACCTCTTGCGGGTTCTCAAAACATTCAGTACTTC	CASSPLAGSQNIQYF
NA	TRBJ1-5	TRBD1	TRBV5-5	TGTGCCAGCAGCCGGGACAGGGTTGGCAATCAGCCCCAGCATTTT	CASSRDRVGNQPQHF
NA	TRBJ1-3	TRBD1	TRBV7-2	TGTGCCAGCAGCTTAGGGCGCGGGGCAGGGGGGAACACCATATATTTT	CASSLGRGAGGNTIYF
NA	TRBJ1-1	TRBD1	TRBV5-4	TGTGCCAGCAGCGCCGACAGGGTCGGGGCGAACACTGAAGCTTTCTTT	CASSADRVGANTEAFF
NA	TRBJ1-3	NA	TRBV20-1	TGCAGTGCTAGTCCCTACAGGGACGGATACACCATATATTTT	CSASPYRDGYTIYF
once	TRBJ2-2	NA	TRBV6-2/TRBV6-3	TGTGCCAGCAGTTTCTCGGGGCCCTATTGGGGGGAGCTGTTTTTT	CASSFSGPYWGELFF
NA	TRBJ2-1	TRBD2	TRBV7-6	TGTGCCAGCAGCTTAGTGACTAGCGGGAGTCCCAATGAGCAGTTCTTC	CASSLVTSGSPNEQFF
NA	TRBJ2-3	NA	TRBV5-1	TGCGCCAGCAGCTTAACGGGACACATGAGCACAGATACGCAGTATTTT	CASSLTGHMSTDTQYF
NA	TRBJ2-3	NA	TRBV6-6	TGTGCCAGCAGCAAGGGGTTGTGGGATACGCAGTATTTT	CASSKGLWDTQYF
NA	TRBJ2-1	TRBD2	TRBV9	TGTGCCAGCAGCGTAACTAGCGGGAATCTCTACAATGAGCAGTTCTTC	CASSVTSGNLYNEQFF
NA	TRBJ1-2	NA	TRBV28	TGTGCCAGCAGTTCACCGGGACAAGTACCCAGCCCCTATGGCTACACCTTC	CASSSPGQVPSPYGYTF
NA	TRBJ1-3	NA	TRBV5-1	TGCGCCAGCAGCCCACAACAGGGTCTCGGAAACACCATATATTTT	CASSPQQGLGNTIYF
NA	TRBJ1-5	NA	TRBV27	TGTGCCAGCAGGCCTAGCCAAATGGGGGGGGTTAATCAGCCCCAGCATTTT	CASRPSQMGGVNQPQHF
NA	TRBJ1-1	TRBD1	TRBV2	TGTGCCAGCAGCCCATTAAGGGGACAGGGAGGAGGAAGGAACACTGAAGCTTTCTTT	CASSPLRGQGGGRNTEAFF
NA	TRBJ2-1	NA	TRBV7-9	TGTGCCAGCAGCTCCGTTACACCTTTGGATGAGCAGTTCTTC	CASSSVTPLDEQFF
NA	TRBJ2-1	TRBD2	TRBV4-1	TGCGCCAGCAGCCTAGGTCGGCGGGAGGAGGAGGAGCAGTTCTTC	CASSLGRREEEEQFF
NA	TRBJ2-6	NA	TRBV5-4	TGTGCCAGCAGCCGGTGGACATCTGGGGCCAACGTCCTGACTTTC	CASSRWTSGANVLTF
NA	TRBJ2-1	TRBD1	TRBV5-1	TGCGCCAGCAGCCTAGACGGGACAGGGGATGAGCAGTTCTTC	CASSLDGTGDEQFF
NA	TRBJ2-1	NA	TRBV7-9	TGTGCCAGCAGCCGACAGCGAGGCCTCTTTCATGAGCAGTTCTTC	CASSRQRGLFHEQFF
NA	TRBJ1-5	TRBD1	TRBV28	TGTGCCAGCAGTCCCGGGACAGGTTCTAGTTGGCCCCAGCATTTT	CASSPGTGSSWPQHF
NA	TRBJ1-1	NA	TRBV11-2	TGTGCCAGCAGCTTTCACGCCAGGGTTGATACTGAAGCTTTCTTT	CASSFHARVDTEAFF
once	TRBJ1-1	TRBD1	TRBV28	TGTGCCAGCAGTTTCCCGGGACAGTTCATGAACACTGAAGCTTTCTTT	CASSFPGQFMNTEAFF
NA	TRBJ1-3	NA	TRBV4-2	TGTGCCAGCAGCCAAGGAGGAGGGGTTGATGGAAACACCATATATTTT	CASSQGGGVDGNTIYF
NA	TRBJ2-3	NA	TRBV28	TGTGCCAGCAGTCTGACTTCCGTAGGCGCAGATACGCAGTATTTT	CASSLTSVGADTQYF
many	TRBJ2-7	TRBD2	TRBV4-2	TGTGCCAGCAGCCAAGATTTGGCTAGCGGCTCCTACGAGCAGTACTTC	CASSQDLASGSYEQYF
few	TRBJ2-1	TRBD2	TRBV6-2/TRBV6-3	TGTGCCAGCAGTTATCCGGGGGGGAACAATGAGCAGTTCTTC	CASSYPGGNNEQFF
NA	TRBJ1-3	NA	TRBV10-3	TGTGCCATCAGAGCGACAGGCTCTGGAAACACCATATATTTT	CAIRATGSGNTIYF
NA	TRBJ1-6	NA	TRBV7-9	TGTGCCAGCACCTCGTCTGGTCTCGGGACCCTCCACTTT	CASTSSGLGTLHF
NA	TRBJ1-4	TRBD1	TRBV6-5	TGTGCCAGCAGTATACACAGGGGGTCTAATGAAAAACTGTTTTTT	CASSIHRGSNEKLFF
NA	TRBJ1-2	NA	TRBV6-1	TGTGCCAGCAGTGAAGCCGGTACAAGGAGCTATGGCTACACCTTC	CASSEAGTRSYGYTF
NA	TRBJ2-1	TRBD2	TRBV5-4	TGTGCCAGCAGCTTGAAACTAGCGGGAGAAGTGGATGAGCAGTTCTTC	CASSLKLAGEVDEQFF
NA	TRBJ2-7	TRBD2	TRBV11-1	TGTGCCAGCAGCTTAGGGCTAGCGGGCCTAGACGAGCAGTACTTC	CASSLGLAGLDEQYF
NA	TRBJ1-5	TRBD1	TRBV28	TGTGCCAGCAGTCAAGGGGGCAGGGATAGCAATCAGCCCCAGCATTTT	CASSQGGRDSNQPQHF
NA	TRBJ1-4	TRBD1	TRBV27	TGTGCCAGCTACGACAGGGATGGGGAAAAACTGTTTTTT	CASYDRDGEKLFF
NA	TRBJ1-2	TRBD1	TRBV2	TGTGCCAGCACCGCTGCAAGGGGGCGAGGGTATGGCTACACCTTC	CASTAARGRGYGYTF
NA	TRBJ2-1	TRBD1	TRBV6-5	TGTGCCAGCAGCCAGGACAGGGGGCCTTACAATGAGCAGTTCTTC	CASSQDRGPYNEQFF
once	TRBJ2-2	NA	TRBV27	TGTGCCAGCTTCCGACCGGACGGGACGAACACCGGGGAGCTGTTTTTT	CASFRPDGTNTGELFF
NA	TRBJ2-5	TRBD2	TRBV29-1	TGCAGCGTTGAACTAGCGGGAAGAGAGACCCAGTACTTC	CSVELAGRETQYF
NA	TRBJ2-7	NA	TRBV2	TGTGCCAGCAGCGTGTTGTCAGGAGGTGGCGAGCAGTACTTC	CASSVLSGGGEQYF
few	TRBJ2-5	NA	TRBV19	TGTGCCAGTGAACGGGGGGAGACCCAGTACTTC	CASERGETQYF
NA	TRBJ2-2	TRBD2	TRBV24-1	TGTGCCACCAGTGATTTGTTCCCGTTAGCGGGAAACACCGGGGAGCTGTTTTTT	CATSDLFPLAGNTGELFF
NA	TRBJ1-5	TRBD1	TRBV7-9	TGTGCCAGCAGCTTAGGCACAGGGGGTAGTCAGCCCCAGCATTTT	CASSLGTGGSQPQHF
NA	TRBJ2-7	NA	TRBV6-1	TGTGCCAGCAGTGAAGAAGTCGGACGGGGTCTGCAGTACTTC	CASSEEVGRGLQYF
NA	TRBJ1-2	NA	TRBV5-1	TGCGCCAGCAGCTTAGATAGTACGGGATATGACGGCTACACCTTC	CASSLDSTGYDGYTF
NA	TRBJ1-5	NA	TRBV27	TGTGCCAGCAGTCCCGAGGGACAATATAGCAATCAGCCCCAGCATTTT	CASSPEGQYSNQPQHF
NA	TRBJ2-1	TRBD2	TRBV5-4	TGTGCCAGCAGCTCAGGGACTAGCGGGAGACAGGGGCATGAGCAGTTCTTC	CASSSGTSGRQGHEQFF
few	TRBJ1-1	TRBD1	TRBV5-1	TGCGCCAGCAGCTTAGGACCGGGACAGGCGACTGAAGCTTTCTTT	CASSLGPGQATEAFF